Following are 5 T cell receptor beta chains from one sample sequenced in a study of CD8 T cells in ankylosing spondylitis. TCRdb independently ran MiXCR on the 5' RACE reads; one entry per CDR3 protein. This sample has about 460,000 distinct CDR3 sequences; approximately 5.3% occur once, and the top ten carry under 4.5%. The antigens of these receptors remain unknown. General observations from the study: Blood of patients with ankylosing spondylitis appeared to be characterized by a TCR beta motif of eight highly homologous variants.

What was sequenced was blood, either unsorted or a sorted T cell fraction (not recorded which). The receptors shown here come from a male donor with ankylosing spondylitis.

This clonotype was detected ten times or more. This rearrangement joins TRBV29-1 to TRBJ2-7; no definite D call. The CDR3 is 14 residues long. Trimming cost V 1 base and J 6 bases, with 16 bases left between them. The germline CDR1 and CDR2 sequences are SQVTM and ANQGSEA. This chain's CDR3 is CSVEGVDPPGEQYF. The CDR3 nucleotides read TGCAGCGTTGAAGGGGTGGACCCGCCGGGCGAGCAGTACTTC.

This clonotype has a count of ten or more. The V and J genes are TRBV27 and TRBJ1-2; a possible D gene is TRBD1 (6 bases). The V gene's germline CDR1 is MNHEY and CDR2 SMNVEV (reference sequence). The CDR3 has 12 residues. Trimming removed 6 bases at V and 8 bases at J, with 13 bases between. The CDR3 spells CASSNRERGYTF. The CDR3 coding sequence is TGTGCCAGCAGCAACAGGGAACGAGGCTACACCTTC.

This clonotype was detected many times. The chain couples TRBV20-1 to TRBJ1-2; D is ambiguous. The germline V gene has CDR1 DFQATT and CDR2 SNEGSKA (reference sequence). V gave up 5 bases and J gave up 7 bases, with 17 bases separating them. CDR3 length equals 13 residues. This CDR3 reads CSARRAPEGGYTF. The CDR3 nucleotides read TGCAGTGCTCGACGGGCCCCAGAGGGTGGCTACACCTTC.

This clonotype was recorded at least ten times. This rearrangement joins TRBV27 to TRBJ2-1, with 8 bases matching TRBD1. J was trimmed by 8 bases and V by 5 bases; bases with no gene match: 5. CDR3 size: 13 residues. The V gene's germline CDR1 is MNHEY and CDR2 SMNVEV (reference sequence). CDR3 DNA sequence: TGTGCCAGCAGTACACAGGGGGGTGATGAGCAGTTCTTC. This gives the protein CASSTQGGDEQFF.

This clonotype was recorded at least ten times. This chain links TRBV5-1 with TRBJ2-3; tentative D call: TRBD2 (5 bases). Germline values: CDR1 SGHRS, CDR2 YFSETQ. Deletions cut 4 bases from V and 6 bases from J, with 15 bases between. The length of the CDR3 is 14 residues. The CDR3 spells CASSDRAGGDTQYF. The CDR3 region has the DNA TGCGCCAGCAGCGACCGGGCCGGCGGGGATACGCAGTATTTT.